Listed below are T cell receptor beta chains from one sample, sequenced in a study of blood T cell repertoires in COVID-19. Data came from immunoSEQ multiplex PCR; TCRdb stores just in-frame clones and leaves some out. The profile shows about 280,000 clones, 85% to 90% of them singletons. The sample comprised peripheral blood. The source is a human donor in a cohort sampled during active COVID-19. Both conserved end residues are part of each CDR3. A D gene is named only where the DNA matches it firmly. Rows give clone size only sometimes, using once, few, many, or a class for an expanded clone.

DNA,CDR3,size,V,J,D
TGTGCCAGCAGCTTGACTATTAGTGGCTCCTACAATGAGCAGTTCTTC,CASSLTISGSYNEQFF,.,TRBV11-2,TRBJ2-1,.
TGTGCCAGCAGTGAAGCAAGGGGCCGGGCGCAGTTCTTC,CASSEARGRAQFF,.,TRBV6-1,TRBJ2-1,.
TGTGCCAGCAGCAACAAACAGGGGCCCCTAGGGAAGGACGAGCAGTACTTC,CASSNKQGPLGKDEQYF,.,TRBV5-8,TRBJ2-7,TRBD1
TGTGCCAGCAGCAATAGGGTACTAGCGGGAGGAAATGAGCAGTTCTTC,CASSNRVLAGGNEQFF,once,TRBV7-2,TRBJ2-1,TRBD2
TGTGCCAGCAGCCTAGGGAGTTATCAGCCCCAGCATTTT,CASSLGSYQPQHF,few,TRBV6-5,TRBJ1-5,.
TGTGCCAGCGGCCATAGCGGGACGGGAGAGACCCAGTACTTC,CASGHSGTGETQYF,.,TRBV5-4,TRBJ2-5,TRBD2
TGTGCCAGCAGTTATCGGTCGGGGGGGGAGCAGTACTTC,CASSYRSGGEQYF,.,TRBV6-6,TRBJ2-7,TRBD2
TGCGCCAGCAGCCCCAGGTGGGGGGATGAGCAGACCCAGTACTTC,CASSPRWGDEQTQYF,few,TRBV5-1,TRBJ2-5,.
TGTGCCAGCAGCCGGGGGACTGAAAAGTACCAAGAGACCCAGTACTTC,CASSRGTEKYQETQYF,.,TRBV4-2,TRBJ2-5,.
TGTGCCAGCAGGGGTGGGCCAGGACAGGTATCGTCCGGGGAGCTGTTTTTT,CASRGGPGQVSSGELFF,.,TRBV5-6,TRBJ2-2,TRBD1
TGTGCCACGGAGAGCCCCGGGACTAGCGGGAGGGCCGTTAATGAGCAGTTCTTC,CATESPGTSGRAVNEQFF,.,TRBV19,TRBJ2-1,TRBD2
TGTGCCAGCTCACCATTGGTTTCTAGCGGGAGTACCTACAATGAGCAGTTCTTC,CASSPLVSSGSTYNEQFF,few,TRBV18,TRBJ2-1,TRBD2
TGTGCCAGCTCACCACCTTGGCGGCAAGAGACCCAGTACTTC,CASSPPWRQETQYF,.,TRBV18,TRBJ2-5,.
TGCGCCAGCAGCTTGAGGAGCGGGAGGGCCGAGCAGTACTTC,CASSLRSGRAEQYF,.,TRBV5-1,TRBJ2-7,TRBD2
TGTGCCAGCAGCTTAGATCGCTCCTATAATTCACCCCTCCACTTT,CASSLDRSYNSPLHF,.,TRBV7-8,TRBJ1-6,.
TGTGCCAGCAGGAGGGAGACAGGGAACTACGAGCAGTACTTC,CASRRETGNYEQYF,.,TRBV2,TRBJ2-7,TRBD1
TGTGCCAGCAGTCTAGCGGGAGGGGGTGAGCAGTTCTTC,CASSLAGGGEQFF,.,TRBV27,TRBJ2-1,TRBD2
TGTGCCAGCAGTTTCGCTTCGGGAGGCTTCTACAATGAGCAGTTCTTC,CASSFASGGFYNEQFF,.,TRBV7-2,TRBJ2-1,TRBD2
TGTGCCAGCAGCAGGGCAAGAGGGGACAGGGACACAAAGTACTTC,CASSRARGDRDTKYF,.,TRBV11-2,TRBJ2-7,TRBD1
TGTGCCAGCAGTCGCGATTTATACGGGGAGCTGTTTTTT,CASSRDLYGELFF,.,TRBV6-5,TRBJ2-2,.
TGCGCCAGCAGCCAAGAACCCCTACTAGCGGGAACGAATAAGAAGCAGTATTTT,CASSQEPLLAGTNKKQYF,.,TRBV4-3,TRBJ2-3,TRBD2
TGTGCCAGCAGCCACGTGCGAGGTGAGCAGTTCTTC,CASSHVRGEQFF,.,TRBV7-2,TRBJ2-1,.
TGTGCCAGCAGCTTAAGAGAAAATCAGCCCCAGCATTTT,CASSLRENQPQHF,.,TRBV7-2,TRBJ1-5,.
TGTGCCAGCAAAAAAACAACGGGGGGAAACACCATATATTTT,CASKKTTGGNTIYF,.,TRBV7-2,TRBJ1-3,.
TGTGCCACCAGTGAAGGACGCGGGCGAACAGATGAGCAGTTCTTC,CATSEGRGRTDEQFF,.,TRBV24-1,TRBJ2-1,.
TGTGCCAGCAGATGGAGGGCCGGAACCGGGGAGCTGTTTTTT,CASRWRAGTGELFF,.,TRBV6-5,TRBJ2-2,.
TGTGCCAGCAGGGACATCTCCTACGAGCAGTACTTC,CASRDISYEQYF,once,TRBV2,TRBJ2-7,.
TGCGCCAGCGGTCACAGGGCCTACGAGCAGTACTTC,CASGHRAYEQYF,.,TRBV5-1,TRBJ2-7,.
TGTGCCAGCAGTGTAGGGCGGGGGAGCACAGATACGCAGTATTTT,CASSVGRGSTDTQYF,once,TRBV2,TRBJ2-3,TRBD2
TGTGCCAGCAGCCAAGAAGGACTAGCGGGAGTCACCGGGGAGCTGTTTTTT,CASSQEGLAGVTGELFF,.,TRBV3-1/TRBV3-2,TRBJ2-2,TRBD2
TGTGCCAGCAGTGAGGAGCGGGGGTACTACAATGAGCAGTTCTTC,CASSEERGYYNEQFF,few,TRBV2,TRBJ2-1,TRBD2
TGTGCCAGCAGCAAAGAGGACCAAGGAGGGGCCACCGGGGAGCTGTTTTTT,CASSKEDQGGATGELFF,.,TRBV21-1,TRBJ2-2,.
TGTGCCAGCAGTTACTCGGACAGGGGTGGTGGCTACACCTTC,CASSYSDRGGGYTF,.,TRBV6-6,TRBJ1-2,TRBD1
TGTGCCAGTAGTACCGGGATACTGAACACTGAAGCTTTCTTT,CASSTGILNTEAFF,.,TRBV19,TRBJ1-1,.
TGCGCCAGCAGCGCGCGACAGGGGACGCGGGACACTGAAGCTTTCTTT,CASSARQGTRDTEAFF,.,TRBV5-1,TRBJ1-1,TRBD1
TGCAGCGTGGACCCTCGGGACAGGGGGGCGGGAGGCTACACCTTC,CSVDPRDRGAGGYTF,.,TRBV29-1,TRBJ1-2,TRBD1
TGTGCCAGCCTTCGACTCCCGACTAACTATGGCTACACCTTC,CASLRLPTNYGYTF,.,TRBV28,TRBJ1-2,.
TGTGCCAGCAGTTTAGGAGGGAGGGCGAACACTGAAGCTTTCTTT,CASSLGGRANTEAFF,.,TRBV28,TRBJ1-1,.
TGTGCCAGCAGTTTATTGGGACTAGGCACAGATACGCAGTATTTT,CASSLLGLGTDTQYF,.,TRBV27,TRBJ2-3,TRBD2
TGTGCCAGCAGTCGGGAGACCCAGTACTTC,CASSRETQYF,.,TRBV12-3/TRBV12-4,TRBJ2-5,.
TGTGCCAGCACCGGAGCGGGGTCCCACACTGAAGCTTTCTTT,CASTGAGSHTEAFF,once,TRBV6-5,TRBJ1-1,.
TGTGCCAGCAGTTACGACCCCCTGAGGAGCGAGCAGTACTTC,CASSYDPLRSEQYF,.,TRBV6-5,TRBJ2-7,.
TGCGCCAGCAGCCAAGGATTCACAGGCTACACCTTC,CASSQGFTGYTF,.,TRBV4-1,TRBJ1-2,.